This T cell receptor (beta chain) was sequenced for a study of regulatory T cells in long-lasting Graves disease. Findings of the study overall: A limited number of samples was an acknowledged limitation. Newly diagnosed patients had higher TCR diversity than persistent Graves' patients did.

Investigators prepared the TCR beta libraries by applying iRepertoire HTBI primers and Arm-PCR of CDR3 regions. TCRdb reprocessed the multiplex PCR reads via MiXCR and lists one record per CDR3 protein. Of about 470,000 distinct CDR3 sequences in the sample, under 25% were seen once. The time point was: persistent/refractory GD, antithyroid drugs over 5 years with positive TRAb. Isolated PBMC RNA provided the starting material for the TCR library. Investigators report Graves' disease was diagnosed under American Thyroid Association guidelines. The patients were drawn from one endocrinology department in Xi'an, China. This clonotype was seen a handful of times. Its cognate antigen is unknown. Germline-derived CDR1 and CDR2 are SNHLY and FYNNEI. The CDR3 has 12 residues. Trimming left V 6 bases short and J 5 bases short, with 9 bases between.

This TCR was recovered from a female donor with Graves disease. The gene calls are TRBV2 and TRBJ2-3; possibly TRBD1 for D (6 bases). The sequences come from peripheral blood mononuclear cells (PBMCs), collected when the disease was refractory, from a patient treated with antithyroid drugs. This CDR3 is CASRGAGDTQYF. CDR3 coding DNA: TGTGCCAGCAGGGGGGCGGGAGATACGCAGTATTTT. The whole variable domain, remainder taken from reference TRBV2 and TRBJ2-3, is EPEVTQTPSHQVTQMGQEVILRCVPISNHLYFYWYRQILGQKVEFLVSFYNNEISEKSEIFDDQFSVERPDGSNFTLKIRSTKLEDSAMYFCASRGAGDTQYFGPGTRLTVL.